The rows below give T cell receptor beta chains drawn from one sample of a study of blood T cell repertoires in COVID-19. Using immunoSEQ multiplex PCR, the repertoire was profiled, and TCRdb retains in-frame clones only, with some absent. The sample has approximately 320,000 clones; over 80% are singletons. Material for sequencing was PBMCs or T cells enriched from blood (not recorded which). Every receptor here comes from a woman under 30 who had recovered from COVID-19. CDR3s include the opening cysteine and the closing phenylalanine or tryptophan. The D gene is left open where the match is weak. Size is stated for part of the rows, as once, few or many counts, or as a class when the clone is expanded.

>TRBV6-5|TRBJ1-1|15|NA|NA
CASSYSFATEGEAFF
TGTGCCAGCAGTTACTCCTTTGCCACCGAGGGCGAAGCTTTCTTT
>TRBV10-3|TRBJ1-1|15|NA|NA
CAISDHGHQNTEAFF
TGTGCCATCAGTGACCATGGACACCAGAACACTGAAGCTTTCTTT
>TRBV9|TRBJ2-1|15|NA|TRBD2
CASSAGGSGRHEQFF
TGTGCCAGCAGCGCGGGAGGGTCGGGGCGCCATGAGCAGTTCTTC
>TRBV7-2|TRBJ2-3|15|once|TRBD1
CASSSRGQGTDTQYF
TGTGCCAGCAGCTCGCGCGGACAGGGCACAGATACGCAGTATTTT
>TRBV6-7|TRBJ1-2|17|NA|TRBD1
CASSYHRADRGYYGYTF
TGTGCCAGCAGTTACCACCGGGCGGACAGGGGATACTATGGCTACACCTTC
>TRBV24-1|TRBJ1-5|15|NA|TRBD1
CATSDEGALDQPQHF
TGTGCCACCAGTGATGAGGGGGCGTTGGATCAGCCCCAGCATTTT
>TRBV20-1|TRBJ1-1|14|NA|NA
CSASARSAYTEAFF
TGCAGTGCTAGTGCCCGTTCCGCGTACACTGAAGCTTTCTTT
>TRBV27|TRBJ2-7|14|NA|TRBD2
CASSSSGRLYEQYF
TGTGCCAGCAGTTCTAGCGGGAGACTGTACGAGCAGTACTTC
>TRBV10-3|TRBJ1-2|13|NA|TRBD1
CAISQGAGYGYTF
TGTGCCATCAGCCAGGGGGCGGGCTATGGCTACACCTTC
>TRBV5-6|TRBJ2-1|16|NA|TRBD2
CASSLDWTSVYNEQFF
TGTGCCAGCAGCTTGGACTGGACTAGCGTCTACAATGAGCAGTTCTTC
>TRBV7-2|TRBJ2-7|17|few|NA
CASSSRGTGGWSYEQYF
TGTGCCAGCAGCTCGCGCGGGACGGGTGGGTGGTCCTACGAGCAGTACTTC
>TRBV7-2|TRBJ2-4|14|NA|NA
CASSVDSAKNIQYF
TGTGCCAGCAGCGTGGACAGTGCCAAAAACATTCAGTACTTC
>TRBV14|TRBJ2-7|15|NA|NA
CASRAWGGSDYEQYF
TGTGCCAGCAGGGCCTGGGGGGGCTCAGACTACGAGCAGTACTTC
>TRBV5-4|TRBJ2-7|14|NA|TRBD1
CASSLRQGAYEQYF
TGTGCCAGCAGCCTCAGACAGGGGGCGTACGAGCAGTACTTC
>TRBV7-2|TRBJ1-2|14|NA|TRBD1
CASSSDRGSSGYTF
TGTGCCAGCAGCTCGGACAGGGGCTCGTCCGGCTACACCTTC
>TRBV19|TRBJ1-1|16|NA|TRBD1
CASSIEEDRVWTEAFF
TGTGCCAGTAGTATAGAAGAAGACAGGGTATGGACTGAAGCTTTCTTT
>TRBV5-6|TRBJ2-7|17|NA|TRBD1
CASSLQPGTGVSYEQYF
TGTGCCAGCAGCCTTCAACCGGGGACAGGGGTTTCCTACGAGCAGTACTTC
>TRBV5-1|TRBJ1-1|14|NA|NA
CASSVPSHLNEAFF
TGCGCCAGCAGCGTACCGAGCCATTTGAATGAAGCTTTCTTT
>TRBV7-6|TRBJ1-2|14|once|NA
CASSSGLADYGYTF
TGTGCCAGCAGCAGTGGACTGGCTGACTATGGCTACACCTTC
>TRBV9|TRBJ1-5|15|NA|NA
CASSVEVGPNQPQHF
TGTGCCAGCAGCGTAGAAGTGGGGCCCAATCAGCCCCAGCATTTT
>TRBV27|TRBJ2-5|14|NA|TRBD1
CASSLSGQGETQYF
TGTGCCAGCAGTTTATCGGGACAGGGGGAGACCCAGTACTTC
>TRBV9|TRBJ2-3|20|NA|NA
CASSASLRDFRTSSTDTQYF
TGTGCCAGCAGCGCGAGCCTCCGGGACTTCCGTACCTCTAGCACAGATACGCAGTATTTT
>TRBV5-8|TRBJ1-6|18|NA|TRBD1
CASSLYRGQGSYNSPLHF
TGTGCCAGCAGCTTGTATAGGGGACAGGGCTCCTATAATTCACCCCTCCACTTT
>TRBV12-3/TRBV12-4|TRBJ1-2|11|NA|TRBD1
CANRQGEGYTF
TGTGCCAATAGACAGGGAGAAGGCTACACCTTC
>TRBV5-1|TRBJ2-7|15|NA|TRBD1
CASSLATGLNYEQYF
TGCGCCAGCAGCTTGGCGACAGGGCTTAACTACGAGCAGTACTTC
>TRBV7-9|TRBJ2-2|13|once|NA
CASRDRRSGELFF
TGTGCCAGCAGGGACAGACGTTCCGGGGAGCTGTTTTTT
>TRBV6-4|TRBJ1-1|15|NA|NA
CASSDSAGLDTEAFF
TGTGCCAGCAGTGACTCGGCAGGTTTGGACACTGAAGCTTTCTTT